Shown below are 5 T cell receptor beta chains from a single sample sequenced in a study of blood T cells in healthy people across ages. Sample-barcoded 5' priming and a J-beta primer mix drove a second PCR of about 7 to 11 cycles. TCRdb reprocessed the 5' RACE reads with MiXCR, giving one entry per CDR3 protein. This table holds roughly 800,000 distinct CDR3 sequences, roughly 53% found once. The sequenced sample was blood. The receptor source for this set is an elderly man in good health.

A few counts support this clonotype. The chain is built from TRBV20-1 and TRBJ1-2, with 7 nucleotides matching TRBD1. V lost 0 bases and J lost 4; bases outside the gene matches: 5. This CDR3 comprises 14 residues. Germline V gene sequence: CDR1 DFQATT, CDR2 SNEGSKA (reference sequence). The CDR3: CSARDQQGSYGYTF. CDR3 coding DNA: TGCAGTGCTAGAGATCAACAGGGGTCCTATGGCTACACCTTC.

This rearrangement joins TRBV6-2 or TRBV6-3 to TRBJ2-7; 8 nucleotides line up with TRBD1. Germline V lookup: CDR1 MNHEY, CDR2 SVGEGT. The ends lost 4 bases at V and 2 bases at J; junction bases unmatched: 10. This CDR3 contains 16 residues. The CDR3 nucleotides read TGTGCCAGCAGTTTGCCACACCAGGGGGCTCCCTACGAGCAGTACTTC. Translating it yields CASSLPHQGAPYEQYF.

The chain couples TRBV5-1 to TRBJ1-1; perhaps TRBD1 as D (5 bases). CDR3 length: 15 amino acids. V was pared by 4 bases and J by 1 base, with 14 bases between. Germline V gives CDR1 SGHRS, CDR2 YFSETQ. This CDR3 reads CASSPGTAGNTEAFF. In DNA, the CDR3 is TGCGCCAGCAGCCCCGGGACGGCAGGGAACACTGAAGCTTTCTTT.

This chain uses TRBV29-1 with TRBJ1-2, with 10 bases identical to TRBD1. V dropped 6 bases and J dropped 7; count of bases not matched to a gene: 8. This CDR3 has 13 amino acids. From germline, CDR1 is SQVTM and CDR2 ANQGSEA. CDR3 amino acids: CSVRDRGQGGYTF. CDR3 DNA: TGCAGCGTCCGAGACAGGGGGCAAGGTGGCTACACCTTC.

V is TRBV2 and J is TRBJ2-6; 8 bases match TRBD2. Germline CDR1 SNHLY, CDR2 FYNNEI. The CDR3 consists of 18 residues. Unmatched junction bases numbered 12, after V lost 7 bases and J lost 1 base. The CDR3, as DNA: TGTGCCAGCACCAACCCTAGCGGGCTAGGATCTGGGGCCAACGTCCTGACTTTC. This codes for CASTNPSGLGSGANVLTF. Using reference TRBV2 and TRBJ2-6 for the parts outside the CDR3, the full variable domain is EPEVTQTPSHQVTQMGQEVILRCVPISNHLYFYWYRQILGQKVEFLVSFYNNEISEKSEIFDDQFSVERPDGSNFTLKIRSTKLEDSAMYFCASTNPSGLGSGANVLTFGAGSRLTVL.